This T cell receptor beta chain came from a study of CD8 T cells in Susac syndrome. V shed 4 bases and J 6 bases; nucleotides not matched to a gene: 9. The CDR3 consists of 16 residues. Germline values: CDR1 SGHTA, CDR2 FQGNSA. Random hexamers primed reverse transcription of roughly 0.5 to 1 ug RNA. Amplification of TCR beta CDR3 across 54 Vbeta and 13 Jbeta was performed with immunoSEQ multiplex PCR. TCRdb redid the calling of the immunoSEQ multiplex PCR reads with MiXCR, one entry per CDR3 protein. The sample yields about 130,000 distinct CDR3 sequences, 90% to 95% seen once. The sequencing input was CD4+ T cells from PBMCs. This clonotype was obtained from a human donor in good health. The chain combines TRBV7-2 with TRBJ2-7, with TRBD2 identical over 13 bases. CDR3 region: CASSWGTSGILGEQYF. The CDR3 nucleotides read TGTGCCAGCAGCTGGGGGACTAGCGGGATATTAGGCGAGCAGTACTTC.